The clone carrying this TCR beta chain was seen more than once but under ten times. Antigen specificity is unknown. TCRdb re-derived calls from the 5' RACE reads in MiXCR, one entry per CDR3 protein. The sample carries approximately 190,000 distinct CDR3 sequences, 10% to 15% recorded once. These data are taken from a study of CD8 T cells in ankylosing spondylitis. Study findings and constraints: Certain motif variants had earlier been reported in reactive arthritis synovial fluid and blood. Ankylosing spondylitis blood appeared to be characterized by a TCR beta motif of about eight highly homologous variants. Peripheral blood samples showed relatively rare disease-linked clones, and these clones were CD8+.

The CDR3 spans 15 residues. CDR1 is LNHDA, CDR2 SQIVND, per germline (reference sequence). Trimming stripped 5 bases from V and 6 bases from J, with 20 bases between. The V and J genes are TRBV19 and TRBJ2-7, with D possibly matching TRBD2 (5 bases). Sample: blood, either unsorted or a sorted T cell fraction (not recorded which). This TCR came from a female donor with ankylosing spondylitis or in good health (not recorded which). In nucleotides, the CDR3 is TGTGCCAGTAGTTACACCCAAGGTTCGGGATCCGAGCAGTACTTC. Amino acid sequence: CASSYTQGSGSEQYF.